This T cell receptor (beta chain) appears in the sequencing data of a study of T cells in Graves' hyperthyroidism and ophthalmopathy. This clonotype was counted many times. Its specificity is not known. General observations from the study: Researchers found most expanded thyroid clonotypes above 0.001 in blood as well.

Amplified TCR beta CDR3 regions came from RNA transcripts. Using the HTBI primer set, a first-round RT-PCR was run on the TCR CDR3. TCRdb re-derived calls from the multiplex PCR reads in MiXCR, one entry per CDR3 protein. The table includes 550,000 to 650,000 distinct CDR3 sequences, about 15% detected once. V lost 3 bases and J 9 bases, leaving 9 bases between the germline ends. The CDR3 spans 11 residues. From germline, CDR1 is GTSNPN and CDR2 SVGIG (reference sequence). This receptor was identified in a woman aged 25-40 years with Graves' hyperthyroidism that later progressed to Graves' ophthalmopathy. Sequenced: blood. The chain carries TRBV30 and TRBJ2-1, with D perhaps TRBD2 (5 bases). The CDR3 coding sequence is TGTGCCTGGAGGCAACTAGGTGAGCAGTTCTTC. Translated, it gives CAWRQLGEQFF.